Included here is one T cell receptor (beta chain) sequence, with context. As yet, its antigen is unknown. Unmatched junction bases numbered 6, after V lost 7 bases and J lost 2 bases. The CDR3 is 14 residues long. Germline values: CDR1 MNHNY, CDR2 SVGAGI (reference sequence). The data derive from a study of post-analysis software for immune sequencing data. Overall study context: Recorded subtypes: relapsing-remitting, secondary progressive, progressive-relapsing; some patients unannotated.

General study findings and limits: Compared with controls, patients had more of roughly five TRBV segments, including TRBV5-6, TRBV5-1 and TRBV20-1.

The TCR beta cDNA libraries contained unique molecular identifiers. MiXCR, run by TCRdb on the PCR reads, gives a single entry per CDR3 protein. The sample yields hundreds of thousands of distinct CDR3 sequences, just under 30% seen once. The chain employs TRBV6-6 and TRBJ2-7; 9 nucleotides agree with TRBD1. This TCR was sampled from a girl between 10 and 17 years old with multiple sclerosis. Material: blood. The CDR3 loop reads CASMVRDRAYEQYF. The CDR3 DNA reads as TGTGCCAGCATGGTCCGGGACAGGGCCTACGAGCAGTACTTC.